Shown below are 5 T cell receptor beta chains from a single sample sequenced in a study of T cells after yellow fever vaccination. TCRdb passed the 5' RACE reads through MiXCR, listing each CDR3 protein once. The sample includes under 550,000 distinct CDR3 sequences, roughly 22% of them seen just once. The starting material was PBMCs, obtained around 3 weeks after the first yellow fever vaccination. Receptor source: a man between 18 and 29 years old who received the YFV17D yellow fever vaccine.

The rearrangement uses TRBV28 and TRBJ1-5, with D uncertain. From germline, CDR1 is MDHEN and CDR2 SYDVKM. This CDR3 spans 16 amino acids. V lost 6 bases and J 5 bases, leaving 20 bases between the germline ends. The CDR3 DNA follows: TGTGCCAGCAGCCCTTTGTTCATGGTTTTGTATCAGCCCCAGCATTTT. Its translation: CASSPLFMVLYQPQHF.

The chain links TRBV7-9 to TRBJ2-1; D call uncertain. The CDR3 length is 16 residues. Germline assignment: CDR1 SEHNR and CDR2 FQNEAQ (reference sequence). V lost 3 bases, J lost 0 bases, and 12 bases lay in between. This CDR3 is CASSFSSVPSYNEQFF. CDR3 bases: TGTGCCAGCAGCTTTTCCTCCGTCCCCTCCTACAATGAGCAGTTCTTC.

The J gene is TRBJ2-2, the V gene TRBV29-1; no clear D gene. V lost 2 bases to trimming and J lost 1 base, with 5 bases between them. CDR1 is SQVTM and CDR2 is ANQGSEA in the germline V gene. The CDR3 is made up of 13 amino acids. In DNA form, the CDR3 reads TGCAGCGTTGAACTCCAGAACACCGGGGAGCTGTTTTTT. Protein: CSVELQNTGELFF.

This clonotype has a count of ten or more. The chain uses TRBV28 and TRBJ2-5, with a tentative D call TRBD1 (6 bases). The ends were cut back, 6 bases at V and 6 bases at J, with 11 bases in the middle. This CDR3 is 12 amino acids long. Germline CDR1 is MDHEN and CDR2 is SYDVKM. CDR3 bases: TGTGCCAGCAGGCAGGGGATAAAGACCCAGTACTTC. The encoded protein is CASRQGIKTQYF.

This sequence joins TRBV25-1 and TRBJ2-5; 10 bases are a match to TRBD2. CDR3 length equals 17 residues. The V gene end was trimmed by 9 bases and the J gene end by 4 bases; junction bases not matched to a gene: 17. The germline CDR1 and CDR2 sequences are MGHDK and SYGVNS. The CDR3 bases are TGTGCCAGTCAATCTGGGCTAGCGGGGGCCGGAGGAGAGACCCAGTACTTC. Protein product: CASQSGLAGAGGETQYF.